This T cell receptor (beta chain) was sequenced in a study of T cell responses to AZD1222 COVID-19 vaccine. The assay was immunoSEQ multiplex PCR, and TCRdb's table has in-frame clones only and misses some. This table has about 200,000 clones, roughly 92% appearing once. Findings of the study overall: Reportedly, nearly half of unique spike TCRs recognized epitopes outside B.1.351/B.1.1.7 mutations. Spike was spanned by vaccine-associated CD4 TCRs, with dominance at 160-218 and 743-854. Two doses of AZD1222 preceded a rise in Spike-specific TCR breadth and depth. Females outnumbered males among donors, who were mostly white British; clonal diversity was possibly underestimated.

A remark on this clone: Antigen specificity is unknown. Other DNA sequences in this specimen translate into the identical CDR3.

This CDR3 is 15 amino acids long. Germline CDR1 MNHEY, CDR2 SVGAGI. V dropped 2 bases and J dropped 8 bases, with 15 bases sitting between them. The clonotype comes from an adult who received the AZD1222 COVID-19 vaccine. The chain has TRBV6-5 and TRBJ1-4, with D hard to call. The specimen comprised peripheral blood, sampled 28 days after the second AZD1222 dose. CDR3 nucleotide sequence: TGTGCCAGCAGTTACGGGTCAGGAGGAAGGGAAAAACTGTTTTTT. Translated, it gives CASSYGSGGREKLFF.